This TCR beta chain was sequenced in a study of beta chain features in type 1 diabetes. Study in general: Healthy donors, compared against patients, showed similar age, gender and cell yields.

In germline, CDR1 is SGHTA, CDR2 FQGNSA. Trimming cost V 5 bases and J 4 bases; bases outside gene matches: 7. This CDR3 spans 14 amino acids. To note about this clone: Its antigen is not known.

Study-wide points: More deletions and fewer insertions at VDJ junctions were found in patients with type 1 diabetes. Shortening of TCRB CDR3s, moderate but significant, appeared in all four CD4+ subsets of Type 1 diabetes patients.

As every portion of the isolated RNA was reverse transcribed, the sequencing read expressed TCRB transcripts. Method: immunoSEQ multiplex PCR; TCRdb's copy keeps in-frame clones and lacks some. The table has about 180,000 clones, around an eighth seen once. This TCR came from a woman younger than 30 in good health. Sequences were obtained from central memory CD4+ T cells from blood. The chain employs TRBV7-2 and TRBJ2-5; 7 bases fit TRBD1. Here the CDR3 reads CASSQGDSRETQYF. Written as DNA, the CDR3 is TGTGCCAGCAGCCAGGGGGACAGCAGAGAGACCCAGTACTTC. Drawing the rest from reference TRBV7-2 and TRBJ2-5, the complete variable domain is GAGVSQSPSNKVTEKGKDVELRCDPISGHTALYWYRQSLGQGLEFLIYFQGNSAPDKSGLPSDRFSAERTGGSVSTLTIQRTQQEDSAVYLCASSQGDSRETQYFGPGTRLLVL.